The T cell receptor beta chain described here comes from a study of early T cells in non-severe SARS-CoV-2 infection. TCRdb reprocessed the 5' RACE reads with MiXCR, giving one entry per CDR3 protein. The table has some 61,000 distinct CDR3 sequences, about 10% seen once. The germline CDR1 and CDR2 sequences are SGHRS and YFSETQ. The CDR3 loop spans 14 amino acids. V lost 3 bases to trimming and J lost 0 bases, with 9 bases between them. The V and J genes are TRBV5-1 and TRBJ1-2; TRBD1 might be the D (5 bases). The sequencing sample was made of whole blood. The sequence was obtained from an adult who was a healthcare worker with PCR-confirmed SARS-CoV-2 infection or an uninfected control (not recorded which). CDR3 region: CASSSGSSNYGYTF. The CDR3 nucleotides are TGCGCCAGCAGCTCAGGGAGTTCTAACTATGGCTACACCTTC.